This entry lists 15 T cell receptor beta chains sequenced from one sample in a study of cytomegalovirus exposure and HLA in healthy donors. Primers for the PCR totalled 60 Vbeta and 13 Jbeta. Some clones are missing from TCRdb's copy, which holds only in-frame ones; the method was immunoSEQ multiplex PCR. The sample has 150,000 to 200,000 clones, about 80% seen once. The sequencing input was PBMCs. These receptors all come from a young man in good health and CMV-seropositive.

This clone has only one observation. The chain is built from TRBV5-4 and TRBJ2-3; tentatively, D is TRBD2 (5 bases). Germline CDR1 SGHNT, CDR2 YYREEE (reference sequence). V was trimmed by 0 bases and J by 5 bases, leaving 16 bases between them. CDR3 length: 16 residues. Here the CDR3 DNA reads TGTGCCAGCAGCTTGGTAGGCCAGCGGAGTAGAGATACGCAGTATTTT. Protein product: CASSLVGQRSRDTQYF.

The J gene is TRBJ2-1, the V gene TRBV4-2, with 8 bases lining up with TRBD2. This CDR3 has 18 amino acids. V gave up 0 bases and J gave up 4 bases; unmatched junction bases: 11. The germline V gene has CDR1 LGHNA and CDR2 YNFKEQ. The CDR3 sequence is CASSQEGVAGLGYNEQFF. The CDR3, as DNA: TGTGCCAGCAGCCAAGAAGGGGTTGCGGGACTAGGTTACAATGAGCAGTTCTTC.

Remarks on this clone: Relative to the germline gene, one junction end is altered; a read error may explain this. This rearrangement joins TRBV7-9 to TRBJ1-2, with unresolved D. Germline V gives CDR1 SEHNR, CDR2 FQNEAQ (reference sequence). The CDR3 totals 12 residues. The CDR3 here is CSSSRPDGGYTF. The CDR3 DNA reads TGTTCCAGCAGCCGACCCGACGGGGGCTACACCTTC.

The chain is built from TRBV19 and TRBJ2-7; 8 bases line up with TRBD2. CDR1 and CDR2 from the germline V gene are LNHDA and SQIVND (reference sequence). V shed 5 bases, J shed 0 bases, and the junction held 9 bases outside the gene matches. The CDR3 is 16 residues long. CDR3 in DNA: TGTGCCAGTAGTCCAGGCGGGGGGACGTTCTCCTACGAGCAGTACTTC. Its protein product is CASSPGGGTFSYEQYF.

The chain carries TRBV19 and TRBJ2-5, with 7 bases identical to TRBD2. Per germline, CDR1 LNHDA and CDR2 SQIVND (reference sequence). CDR3 length: 15 residues. The trim removed 6 bases at V and 5 bases at J, leaving 12 bases unmatched. CDR3: CASRNRGRADETQYF. DNA of the CDR3: TGTGCCAGTAGGAATCGGGGGAGGGCCGACGAGACCCAGTACTTC.

The chain employs TRBV19 and TRBJ2-5, with 7 bases fitting TRBD1. The J call may be wrong; the DNA end is better matched by TRBJ2-7. Germline CDR1 reads LNHDA; CDR2 reads SQIVND (reference sequence). The length of the CDR3 is 16 residues. The CDR3 loop reads CASSIAGTGTVYEQYF. CDR3 in DNA: TGTGCCAGTAGTATTGCCGGAACCGGGACAGTCTACGAGCAGTACTTC.

The chain links TRBV5-4 to TRBJ2-5; 8 bases are shared with TRBD2. Germline V gene sequence: CDR1 SGHNT, CDR2 YYREEE (reference sequence). V trimming: 4 bases; J trimming: 5 bases; junction bases outside the gene matches: 10. This CDR3 region has 15 residues. The CDR3, as DNA: TGTGCCAGCAGCCCAGCGGGAGCCCTGGAGGAGACCCAGTACTTC. This translates into CASSPAGALEETQYF. Combining the CDR3 with reference TRBV5-4 and TRBJ2-5 gives the whole variable domain ETGVTQSPTHLIKTRGQQVTLRCSSQSGHNTVSWYQQALGQGPQFIFQYYREEENGRGNFPPRFSGLQFPNYSSELNVNALELDDSALYLCASSPAGALEETQYFGPGTRLLVL.

V and J are TRBV28 and TRBJ2-5; 7 bases map to TRBD2. This CDR3 comprises 14 residues. Per the germline V gene, CDR1 is MDHEN and CDR2 is SYDVKM. Germline trimming cut 7 bases from V and 5 bases from J; bases unmatched to any gene: 10. CDR3 coding DNA: TGTGCCAGCATAGGGACTACCATGTTCGAGACCCAGTACTTC. Translating it yields CASIGTTMFETQYF.

The chain combines TRBV13 with TRBJ2-1; 11 bases fit TRBD1. CDR1 and CDR2 (germline): PRHDT, FYEKMQ (reference sequence). J gave up 4 bases and V 4 bases, and 3 bases lay outside the gene matches. The CDR3 is 15 residues long. The CDR3 loop reads CASSSGDRGYNEQFF. The CDR3 DNA reads as TGTGCCAGCAGCTCGGGGGACAGGGGGTACAATGAGCAGTTCTTC. Variable domain in full (rest from reference TRBV13 and TRBJ2-1): AAGVIQSPRHLIKEKRETATLKCYPIPRHDTVYWYQQGPGQDPQFLISFYEKMQSDKGSIPDRFSAQQFSDYHSELNMSSLELGDSALYFCASSSGDRGYNEQFFGPGTRLTVL.

This clone was seen a single time. This rearrangement joins TRBV7-6 to TRBJ2-1; D is perhaps TRBD2 (6 bases). Germline V gene lookup returns CDR1 SGHVS and CDR2 FNYEAQ. The CDR3 is made up of 16 amino acids. V was pared by 3 bases and J by 1 base, with 13 bases between. The CDR3 protein is CASSLSGWSSYNEQFF. CDR3 coding DNA: TGTGCCAGCAGCTTGAGCGGGTGGAGTTCCTACAATGAGCAGTTCTTC. The whole variable domain, remainder taken from reference TRBV7-6 and TRBJ2-1, is GAGVSQSPRYKVTKRGQDVALRCDPISGHVSLYWYRQALGQGPEFLTYFNYEAQQDKSGLPNDRFSAERPEGSISTLTIQRTEQRDSAMYRCASSLSGWSSYNEQFFGPGTRLTVL.

The chain uses TRBV29-1 and TRBJ1-2; weak D call: TRBD1 (6 bases). This CDR3 region has 13 residues. Deletions cut 4 bases from V and 5 bases from J, with 14 bases between. Looked up from germline, CDR1 is SQVTM and CDR2 is ANQGSEA. The DNA for the CDR3 is TGCAGCGTTGTCCCCTACAGGGAGTATGGCTACACCTTC. Translating gives CSVVPYREYGYTF. Looking up the rest from reference TRBV29-1 and TRBJ1-2 gives the full variable domain: SAVISQKPSRDICQRGTSLTIQCQVDSQVTMMFWYRQQPGQSLTLIATANQGSEATYESGFVIDKFPISRPNLTFSTLTVSNMSPEDSSIYLCSVVPYREYGYTFGSGTRLTVV.

This chain links TRBV7-2 with TRBJ1-2; possibly TRBD1 for D (6 bases). V dropped 0 bases and J dropped 4 bases, with 9 bases sitting between them. Germline CDR1 is SGHTA and CDR2 is FQGNSA. The CDR3 sequence is 14 residues long. The CDR3 DNA is TGTGCCAGCAGCTTAGCGCGGACAGTCTATGGCTACACCTTC. This translates into CASSLARTVYGYTF.

The rearrangement uses TRBV6-5 and TRBJ1-1, with TRBD1 matching 8 bases. With V trimmed by 0 bases and J by 4 bases, 4 bases remained unmatched. From germline, CDR1 is MNHEY and CDR2 SVGAGI. The CDR3 is made up of 15 amino acids. The CDR3 DNA is TGTGCCAGCAGTTACTCGAACAGGGGGTTCACTGAAGCTTTCTTT. Protein: CASSYSNRGFTEAFF.

The chain uses TRBV6-5 and TRBJ2-5; the match to TRBD1 covers 7 bases. The J call is doubtful: the DNA matches TRBJ2-7 better. CDR3 length equals 16 residues. Per germline, CDR1 MNHEY and CDR2 SVGAGI. CDR3 DNA: TGTGCCAGCAGTTACGGCGGACAGGTGGGTTCCTACGAGCAGTACTTC. This translates into CASSYGGQVGSYEQYF.

V and J are TRBV6-1 and TRBJ2-7, with TRBD1 matching over 9 bases. CDR3 length equals 14 residues. J gave up 4 bases and V 2 bases, and 3 bases lay outside the gene matches. CDR1 is MNHNS, CDR2 SASEGT, per germline. The CDR3 reads CASSERQGGYEQYF. Here the CDR3 DNA reads TGTGCCAGCAGTGAAAGACAGGGGGGATACGAGCAGTACTTC.